This TCR beta chain comes out of a study of shared clonotypes between healthy human individuals. Whole-study context: CD4 naive and memory got three plates each, CD8 naive two, CD8 memory one.

Positively selected for CCR7, the CD45RO-negative cells used as naive CD8 cells excluded terminally differentiated effector memory CD45RA+ cells. The assay was immunoSEQ multiplex PCR, and TCRdb's table has in-frame clones only and misses some. The sample includes about 2 million clones, 85% to 95% of them seen just once. The specimen was naive CD8+ T cells sorted from blood. This clonotype was sampled from a man between 18 and 29 years old in good health.

Here the CDR3 reads CATSRGVGTGGYEQYF. The CDR3 bases are TGTGCCACCAGCAGAGGGGTCGGGACAGGGGGCTACGAGCAGTACTTC. The V gene is TRBV15, the J gene TRBJ2-7; 11 nucleotides align to TRBD1. This CDR3 comprises 16 residues. V dropped 1 base and J dropped 3; count of bases not matched to a gene: 5. The germline CDR1 and CDR2 sequences are LNHNV and YYDKDF (reference sequence).